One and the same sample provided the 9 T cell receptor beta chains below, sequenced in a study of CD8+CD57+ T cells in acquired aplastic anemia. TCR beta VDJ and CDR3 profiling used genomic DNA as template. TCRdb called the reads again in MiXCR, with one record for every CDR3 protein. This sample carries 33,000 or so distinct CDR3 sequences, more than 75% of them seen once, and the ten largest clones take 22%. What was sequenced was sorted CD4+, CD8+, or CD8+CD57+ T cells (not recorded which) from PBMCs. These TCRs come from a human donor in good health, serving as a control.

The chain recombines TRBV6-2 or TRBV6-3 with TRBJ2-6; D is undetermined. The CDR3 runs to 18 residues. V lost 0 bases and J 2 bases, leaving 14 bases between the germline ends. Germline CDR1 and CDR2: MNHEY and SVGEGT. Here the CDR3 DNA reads TGTGCCAGCAGTTACTCGTCGGCAGGCTGGCCTGGGGCCAACGTCCTGACTTTC. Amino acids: CASSYSSAGWPGANVLTF.

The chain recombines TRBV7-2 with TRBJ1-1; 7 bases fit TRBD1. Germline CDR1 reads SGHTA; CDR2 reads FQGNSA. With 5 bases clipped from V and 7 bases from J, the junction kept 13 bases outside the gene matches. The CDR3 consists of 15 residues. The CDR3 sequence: CASSPGGGGLHEAFF. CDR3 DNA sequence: TGTGCCAGCAGCCCAGGGGGGGGCGGCCTACATGAAGCTTTCTTT.

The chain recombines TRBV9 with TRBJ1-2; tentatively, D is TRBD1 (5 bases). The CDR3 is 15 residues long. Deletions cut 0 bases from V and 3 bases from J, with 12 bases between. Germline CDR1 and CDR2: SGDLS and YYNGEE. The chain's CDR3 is CASSVAGTTDYGYTF. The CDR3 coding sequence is TGTGCCAGCAGCGTAGCAGGGACCACAGACTATGGCTACACCTTC.

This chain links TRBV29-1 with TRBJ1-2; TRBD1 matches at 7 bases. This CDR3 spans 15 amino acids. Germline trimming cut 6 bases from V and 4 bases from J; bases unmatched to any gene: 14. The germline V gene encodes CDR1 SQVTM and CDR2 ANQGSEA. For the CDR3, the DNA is TGCAGCGTGGGTGCCGGGACAGCGAGGTCCTATGGCTACACCTTC. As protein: CSVGAGTARSYGYTF.

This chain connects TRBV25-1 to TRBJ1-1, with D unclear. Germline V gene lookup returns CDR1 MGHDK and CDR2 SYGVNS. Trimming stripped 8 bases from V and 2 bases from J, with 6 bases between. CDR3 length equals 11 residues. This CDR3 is CASGVNTEAFF. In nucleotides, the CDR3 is TGTGCCAGCGGGGTTAACACTGAAGCTTTCTTT.

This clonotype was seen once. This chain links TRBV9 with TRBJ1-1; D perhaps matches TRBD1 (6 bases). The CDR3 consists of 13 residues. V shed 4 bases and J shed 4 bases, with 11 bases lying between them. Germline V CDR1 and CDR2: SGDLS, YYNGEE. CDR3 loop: CASSRGGVTEAFF. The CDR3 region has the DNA TGTGCCAGCAGCCGAGGGGGAGTCACTGAAGCTTTCTTT.

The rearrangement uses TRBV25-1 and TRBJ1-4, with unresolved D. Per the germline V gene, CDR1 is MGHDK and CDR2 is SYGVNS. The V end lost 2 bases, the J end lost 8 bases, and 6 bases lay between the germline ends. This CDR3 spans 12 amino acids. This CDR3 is CASSEPSEKLFF. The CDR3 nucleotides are TGTGCCAGCAGTGAACCGAGCGAAAAACTGTTTTTT.

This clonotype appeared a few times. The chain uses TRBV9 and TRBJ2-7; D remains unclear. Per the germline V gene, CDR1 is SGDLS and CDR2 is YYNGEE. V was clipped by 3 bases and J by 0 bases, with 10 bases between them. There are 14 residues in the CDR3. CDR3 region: CASSAGRSSYEQYF. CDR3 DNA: TGTGCCAGCAGCGCCGGACGGAGCTCCTACGAGCAGTACTTC.

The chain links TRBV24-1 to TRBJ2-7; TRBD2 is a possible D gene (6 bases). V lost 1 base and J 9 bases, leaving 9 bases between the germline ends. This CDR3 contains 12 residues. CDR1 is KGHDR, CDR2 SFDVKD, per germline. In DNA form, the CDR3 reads TGTGCCACCAGTGATTTCGGGGGACGGCAGTACTTC. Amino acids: CATSDFGGRQYF.